This T cell receptor beta chain originates from a study of CD8 T cells in Susac syndrome. Study conclusions and caveats: The CD4+ T cell repertoires in Susac syndrome did not show any clonal expansion.

Remarks on this clonotype: Its antigen is as yet unknown.

V lost 8 bases to trimming and J lost 3 bases; unmatched junction nucleotides: 10. Germline assignment: CDR1 SQVTM and CDR2 ANQGSEA. The CDR3 has 14 amino acids. It was with random hexamers that 0.5 to 1 ug RNA was reverse transcribed. From the immunoSEQ multiplex PCR reads, TCRdb called clonotypes with MiXCR, one entry per CDR3 protein. This table has 150,000 or so distinct CDR3 sequences, 85% to 95% appearing once. Material: CD4+ T cells from PBMCs. The J gene is TRBJ2-3, the V gene TRBV29-1; TRBD2 aligns across 8 bases. This sequence was found in a human donor with Susac syndrome. The CDR3 DNA reads as TGCAGCACCGGCGGGGGGCCAGTGACAGATACGCAGTATTTT. It encodes CSTGGGPVTDTQYF.